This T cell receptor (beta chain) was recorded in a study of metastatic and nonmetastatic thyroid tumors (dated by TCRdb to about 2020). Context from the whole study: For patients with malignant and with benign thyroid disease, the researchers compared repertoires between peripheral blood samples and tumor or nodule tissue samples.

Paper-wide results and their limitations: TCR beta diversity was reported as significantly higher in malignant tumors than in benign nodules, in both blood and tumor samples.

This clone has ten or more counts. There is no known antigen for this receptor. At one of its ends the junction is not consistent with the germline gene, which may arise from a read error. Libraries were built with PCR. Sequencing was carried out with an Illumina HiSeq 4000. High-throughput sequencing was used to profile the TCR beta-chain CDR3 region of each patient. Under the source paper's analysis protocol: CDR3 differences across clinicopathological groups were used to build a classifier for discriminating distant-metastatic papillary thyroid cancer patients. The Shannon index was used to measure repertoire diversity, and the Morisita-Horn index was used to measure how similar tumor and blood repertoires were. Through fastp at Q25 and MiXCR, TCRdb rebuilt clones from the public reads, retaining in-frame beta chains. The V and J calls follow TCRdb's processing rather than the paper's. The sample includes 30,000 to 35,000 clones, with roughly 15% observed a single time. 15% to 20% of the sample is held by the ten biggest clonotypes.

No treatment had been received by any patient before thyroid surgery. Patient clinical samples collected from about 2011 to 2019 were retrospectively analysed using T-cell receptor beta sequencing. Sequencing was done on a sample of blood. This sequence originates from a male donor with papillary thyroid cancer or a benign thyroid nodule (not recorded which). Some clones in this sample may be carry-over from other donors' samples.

The CDR3 sequence is CVSSAKGGGYEQYF. Here is the DNA: TGTGTCAGCAGCGCCAAGGGGGGGGGTTACGAGCAGTACTTC. The sequence is built from TRBV25-1 and TRBJ2-7, with TRBD2 tentatively as D gene (7 bases match). The germline V gene supplies CDR1 MGHDK and CDR2 SYGVNS. There are 14 amino acids in the CDR3, from cysteine to phenylalanine inclusive. The read is trimmed to its CDR3 DNA, 42 bases read in frame from base 1.